This T cell receptor beta chain was obtained from a study of blood T cell repertoires in COVID-19. The wider study: The United States, Italy and Spain were the sources of the acute and convalescent COVID-19 samples. T cells, B-cell-depleted T cells, or PBMCs provided the cDNA or gDNA that served as material.

Source study methods: Amplification from reference gene primers served as the basis for estimated nucleated cell counts. Measured with immunoSEQ multiplex PCR; TCRdb has only the in-frame clones, and not every one. Clone size and V and J calls were adopted from that table, with D and trimming inferred from the DNA. Counted here are fewer than 150,000 clones, roughly 83% occurring once; the ten biggest clones make up about 16%. This CDR3 contains 18 residues. Sample: peripheral blood. This TCR was recovered from a woman between 50 and 59 years old with acute or convalescent COVID-19. The J gene is TRBJ1-1, the V gene TRBV21-1; TRBD1 is the table's D call, not checked against the DNA. TRBV21-1 constitutes a pseudogene. This CDR3 is CASSTAQGAGEMNTEAFF. CDR3 nucleotide sequence: TGTGCCAGCAGCACAGCACAGGGGGCCGGGGAAATGAACACTGAAGCTTTCTTT.